What follows are 21 T cell receptor beta chains derived from one specimen sequenced in a study of T-cell memory formation after mild COVID-19. One entry per CDR3 protein results from TCRdb running MiXCR on the 5' RACE reads. The profile shows fewer than 250,000 distinct CDR3 sequences, about 10% of them singletons. Sequenced input: PBMCs or a T cell subset sorted from them (not recorded which). These receptors were taken from a man younger than 35 who had mild COVID-19 (a few samples of this study predate the infection). Cell type and time point are not known.

The gene calls are TRBV5-6 and TRBJ2-3; D is unresolved. From germline, CDR1 is SGHDT and CDR2 YYEEEE. The V end was cut by 5 bases, the J end by 2 bases, with 9 bases between. The CDR3 totals 13 residues. The CDR3 spells CASSQRPTDTQYF. The CDR3 nucleotides read TGTGCCAGCAGTCAAAGACCCACAGATACGCAGTATTTT.

This clonotype was seen more than once but under ten times. This chain connects TRBV7-2 to TRBJ1-5; the D is unclear. Germline V gene lookup returns CDR1 SGHTA and CDR2 FQGNSA. Between the trimmed V and J ends, which lost 3 bases and 3 bases, there was a span of 12 bases. The CDR3 length is 15 residues. This chain's CDR3 is CASSFWAGPNQPQHF. In DNA, the CDR3 is TGTGCCAGCAGCTTTTGGGCAGGACCCAATCAGCCCCAGCATTTT.

The J gene is TRBJ1-2, the V gene TRBV20-1; perhaps TRBD1 as D (6 bases). Between the trimmed V and J ends, which lost 5 bases and 3 bases, there was a span of 16 bases. The CDR3 length is 14 residues. Germline V lookup: CDR1 DFQATT, CDR2 SNEGSKA (reference sequence). The CDR3 region is CSASVPTGYYGYTF. CDR3 coding DNA: TGCAGTGCTTCTGTTCCGACAGGCTACTATGGCTACACCTTC.

This clonotype appeared a few times. V gene TRBV19 combines with J gene TRBJ2-2; 7 bases are a match to TRBD1. The V and J ends lost 5 bases and 6 bases, in that order; junction bases with no gene match: 12. Germline CDR1 and CDR2: LNHDA and SQIVND (reference sequence). This CDR3 is 16 amino acids long. Here the CDR3 reads CASSLPPDRASGELFF. In DNA form, the CDR3 reads TGTGCCAGTAGTCTACCCCCCGACAGGGCTTCCGGGGAGCTGTTTTTT.

The chain is built from TRBV2 and TRBJ2-1, with 8 bases fitting TRBD2. The CDR3 loop spans 14 amino acids. V shed 11 bases, J shed 0 bases, and the junction held 6 bases outside the gene matches. Germline CDR1 reads SNHLY; CDR2 reads FYNNEI. The CDR3 here is CAGIAGSSYNEQFF. The CDR3 DNA reads as TGTGCCGGGATAGCGGGGAGCTCCTACAATGAGCAGTTCTTC.

This clonotype was seen a handful of times. This rearrangement joins TRBV11-2 to TRBJ1-2, with D unresolved. CDR1 is SGHAT and CDR2 is FQNNGV in the germline V gene. The length of the CDR3 is 12 residues. V was pared by 4 bases and J by 6 bases, with 9 bases between. The chain's CDR3 is CASSSSTHGYTF. The CDR3 DNA follows: TGTGCCAGCAGCTCCTCTACCCATGGCTACACCTTC.

This clonotype was observed at least ten times. The chain uses TRBV29-1 and TRBJ2-3, with D maybe TRBD1 (6 bases). The V and J ends lost 2 bases and 2 bases respectively, with 17 bases between them. Germline-derived CDR1 and CDR2 are SQVTM and ANQGSEA. The CDR3 sequence is 16 residues long. The CDR3 DNA is TGCAGCGTTGAACCGGATTACAGGGCCTCCACAGATACGCAGTATTTT. Protein sequence: CSVEPDYRASTDTQYF.

The chain uses TRBV5-1 and TRBJ2-1, with D possibly matching TRBD2 (5 bases). Germline lookup yields CDR1 SGHRS and CDR2 YFSETQ. The V gene lost 7 bases and the J gene lost 10 bases, with 15 bases spanning the gap. CDR3 length: 12 amino acids. The CDR3 spells CASAEGRLEQFF. The CDR3 DNA is TGCGCCAGCGCCGAGGGCCGGCTCGAGCAGTTCTTC.

The rearrangement links TRBV19 to TRBJ2-4; tentative D call: TRBD1 (5 bases). From germline, CDR1 is LNHDA and CDR2 SQIVND (reference sequence). The V and J ends lost 6 bases and 6 bases respectively, with 18 bases between them. The CDR3 totals 15 residues. The CDR3 loop reads CASSPAPREGNIQYF. As DNA, the CDR3 is TGTGCCAGTAGCCCGGCCCCCAGGGAAGGAAACATTCAGTACTTC.

This clonotype has just a few counts. The chain couples TRBV5-1 to TRBJ1-1; D is possibly TRBD1 (5 bases). Trimming shortened V by 4 bases and J by 5 bases, and 18 bases separated the two germline ends. Germline V lookup: CDR1 SGHRS, CDR2 YFSETQ. The CDR3 is made up of 15 amino acids. The CDR3 DNA reads TGCGCCAGCAGCGCCCTTTTTAGGGGAAGGACTGAAGCTTTCTTT. Residues: CASSALFRGRTEAFF.

The chain has TRBV14 and TRBJ2-1; D remains ambiguous. The CDR3 runs to 14 residues. Trimming pared 1 base from V and 6 bases from J, leaving 10 bases between. From germline, CDR1 is SGHDN and CDR2 FVKESK. CDR3 in DNA: TGTGCCAGCAGCCAAGTATCCGGTCCCAATGAGCAGTTCTTC. Translation gives CASSQVSGPNEQFF. The whole variable domain, remainder taken from reference TRBV14 and TRBJ2-1, is EAGVTQFPSHSVIEKGQTVTLRCDPISGHDNLYWYRRVMGKEIKFLLHFVKESKQDESGMPNNRFLAERTGGTYSTLKVQPAELEDSGVYFCASSQVSGPNEQFFGPGTRLTVL.

The chain combines TRBV14 with TRBJ1-4; D gene ambiguous. The germline gives CDR1 SGHDN, CDR2 FVKESK. The CDR3 sequence is 12 residues long. V was cut by 1 base and J by 5 bases, with 2 bases left in between. The CDR3 loop reads CASSQVNEKLFF. The CDR3 region has the DNA TGTGCCAGCAGCCAAGTAAATGAAAAACTGTTTTTT.

This clonotype was recorded a few times. The V gene is TRBV12-3 or TRBV12-4, the J gene TRBJ1-6; no reliable D call. The CDR3 runs to 14 residues. The V end lost 2 bases, the J end lost 6 bases, and 8 bases lay between the germline ends. The CDR3 DNA reads as TGTGCCAGCAGTTTATCGACGGCTAATTCACCCCTCCACTTT. This gives the protein CASSLSTANSPLHF.

This clonotype was detected ten times or more. The chain combines TRBV2 with TRBJ2-1, with a possible D match to TRBD2 (7 bases). CDR3 length: 12 residues. Looked up from germline, CDR1 is SNHLY and CDR2 is FYNNEI. V was trimmed by 6 bases and J by 8 bases, leaving 11 bases between them. The DNA for the CDR3 is TGTGCCAGCAGGAGGGGGGGGGATGAGCAGTTCTTC. It is translated as CASRRGGDEQFF. Combining the CDR3 with reference TRBV2 and TRBJ2-1 gives the whole variable domain EPEVTQTPSHQVTQMGQEVILRCVPISNHLYFYWYRQILGQKVEFLVSFYNNEISEKSEIFDDQFSVERPDGSNFTLKIRSTKLEDSAMYFCASRRGGDEQFFGPGTRLTVL.

This clonotype was counted between two and nine times. This chain joins TRBV5-1 and TRBJ2-4; 8 bases are shared with TRBD1. V trimming: 4 bases; J trimming: 0 bases; junction bases outside the gene matches: 15. This CDR3 spans 19 amino acids. The germline CDR1 and CDR2 sequences are SGHRS and YFSETQ. The CDR3 reads CASSHWTGSVALAKNIQYF. In DNA, the CDR3 is TGCGCCAGCAGCCATTGGACAGGGTCGGTGGCCTTAGCCAAAAACATTCAGTACTTC.

In this sample, this clonotype turned up a few times. V usage is TRBV24-1 and J usage is TRBJ1-2, with 8 bases matching TRBD1. The CDR3 runs to 16 residues. In germline, CDR1 is KGHDR, CDR2 SFDVKD. V lost 4 bases to trimming and J lost 2 bases; unmatched junction nucleotides: 8. CDR3 sequence reads: CATSDTGGSKNYGYTF. The DNA of the CDR3 is TGTGCCACCAGTGACACAGGGGGAAGTAAGAACTATGGCTACACCTTC.

This clonotype was observed a handful of times. The chain has TRBV18 and TRBJ2-7; 8 nucleotides align to TRBD1. The V segment lost 3 bases and the J segment 3 bases; nucleotides outside the gene matches: 4. The CDR3 sequence is 14 residues long. CDR1 is KGHSH, CDR2 LQKENI, per germline. As DNA, the CDR3 is TGTGCCAGCTCACCTTCGACAGGGGTCTACGAGCAGTACTTC. Translating it yields CASSPSTGVYEQYF.

The rearrangement joins TRBV5-1 to TRBJ2-3; D call uncertain. Germline loops: CDR1 SGHRS, CDR2 YFSETQ. The CDR3 runs to 14 residues. V lost 4 bases to trimming and J lost 4 bases, with 13 bases between them. DNA for the CDR3: TGCGCCAGCAGCCCCCAGGTTTCGTCAGATACGCAGTATTTT. Its translation: CASSPQVSSDTQYF.

This clonotype has only a few counts. This chain connects TRBV5-1 to TRBJ2-3; tentative D call: TRBD1 (5 bases). This CDR3 region has 13 residues. V was shortened by 5 bases and J by 4 bases, with 11 bases between the two germline ends. Germline lookup yields CDR1 SGHRS and CDR2 YFSETQ. The CDR3: CASREGAADTQYF. CDR3 sequence (DNA): TGCGCCAGCAGAGAAGGGGCTGCAGATACGCAGTATTTT.

A remark on this clonotype: This clone may be a read error of a much larger clone one base away. J is TRBJ2-3 and V is TRBV7-6; 7 bases are a match to TRBD1. The germline gives CDR1 SGHVS, CDR2 FNYEAQ. The CDR3 has 15 residues. Unmatched junction bases numbered 4, after V lost 0 bases and J lost 4 bases. CDR3 loop: CASSLARGGSDTQYF. For the CDR3, the DNA is TGTGCCAGCAGCTTAGCGAGAGGGGGCTCAGATACGCAGTATTTT.

This clonotype was observed a handful of times. V is TRBV5-1 and J is TRBJ1-6; D not certain. The CDR3 is 16 amino acids. Germline lookup yields CDR1 SGHRS and CDR2 YFSETQ. The V and J ends lost 0 bases and 0 bases respectively, with 7 bases between them. The CDR3 spells CASSLEESSYNSPLHF. CDR3 DNA sequence: TGCGCCAGCAGCTTGGAGGAGAGCTCCTATAATTCACCCCTCCACTTT.